The clone carrying this T cell receptor beta chain was picked up one time. A second PCR of roughly 7 to 11 cycles used a sample-barcoded 5' primer and a J-beta primer mix. TCRdb reprocessed the 5' RACE reads with MiXCR, giving one entry per CDR3 protein. The sample shows fewer than 2,000,000 distinct CDR3 sequences, roughly two fifths of them seen only once. This sample was taken from a study of blood T cells in healthy people across ages. The CDR3 contains 15 residues. Germline V CDR1 and CDR2: SGHVS, FQNEAQ. The V end lost 5 bases, the J end lost 4 bases, and 17 bases lay between the germline ends. Collection of 7.5 to 10 milliliters of peripheral blood was performed for each donor.

The sequence derives from a human donor in good health. The source material was blood. J is TRBJ1-2 and V is TRBV7-8, with D possibly matching TRBD1 (5 bases). The CDR3 protein is CASSLDSYTGYGYTF. CDR3 DNA: TGTGCCAGCAGCCTCGACAGTTACACGGGCTATGGCTACACCTTC.